A single sample gave rise to the 21 T cell receptor beta chains below, sequenced in a study of T cell repertoires in cytomegalovirus infection. These receptors lack a known antigen. TCRdb ran MiXCR on the reads and lists one entry per CDR3 protein. The table has roughly 860,000 distinct CDR3 sequences, 32% seen once. The material sequenced was cultured CD8+ T cells from PBMCs, taken from culture after CMV antigen stimulation. These receptors were taken from a human donor in good health (CMV status not recorded). Some clones in this sample may be carry-over from other donors' samples.

V usage is TRBV25-1 and J usage is TRBJ1-1; D not resolved. CDR1 is MGHDK, CDR2 SYGVNS, per germline. The CDR3 is 12 amino acids. V was shortened by 8 bases and J by 11 bases, with 18 bases between the two germline ends. The CDR3 DNA sequence: TGTGCCAGCCAGACCGGACTAAGAGGCGCTTTCTTT. Protein sequence: CASQTGLRGAFF.

This clonotype was seen only a few times. The junction shows a germline mismatch at one end, possibly a read error. The V and J genes are TRBV7-7 and TRBJ2-5; TRBD1 matches at 8 bases. This CDR3 is 16 amino acids long. Germline V CDR1 and CDR2: SSHAT, FNYEAQ (reference sequence). CDR3 sequence (DNA): TGTGCTAGCAGCTCCCGGGCAGGGGGCATTTGGGAGACCCAGTACTTC. Amino acids: CASSSRAGGIWETQYF. Combining the CDR3 with reference TRBV7-7 and TRBJ2-5 gives the whole variable domain GAGVSQSPRYKVTKRGQDVTLRCDPISSHATLYWYQQALGQGPEFLTYFNYEAQPDKSGLPSDRFSAERPEGSISTLTIQRTEQRDSAMYRCASSSRAGGIWETQYFGPGTRLLVL.

This chain uses TRBV6-1 with TRBJ2-4; D might be TRBD2 (5 bases). CDR1 MNHNS and CDR2 SASEGT come from the germline V gene. This CDR3 is 13 amino acids long. V lost 6 bases to trimming and J lost 7 bases, with 13 bases between them. The DNA for the CDR3 is TGTGCCAGCAGGGAGGAAATGGGGAACATTCAGTACTTC. Its protein product is CASREEMGNIQYF.

The chain combines TRBV2 with TRBJ2-7, with D possibly being TRBD2 (6 bases). The CDR3 has 13 amino acids. Trimming removed 5 bases at V and 5 bases at J, with 13 bases between. Germline CDR1 is SNHLY and CDR2 is FYNNEI. Written as DNA, the CDR3 is TGTGCCAGCAGTTGGCCAGGAGGGGACGAGCAGTACTTC. It translates to CASSWPGGDEQYF. Filled out from reference TRBV2 and TRBJ2-7, the complete variable domain reads EPEVTQTPSHQVTQMGQEVILRCVPISNHLYFYWYRQILGQKVEFLVSFYNNEISEKSEIFDDQFSVERPDGSNFTLKIRSTKLEDSAMYFCASSWPGGDEQYFGPGTRLTVT.

The J gene is TRBJ2-1, the V gene TRBV4-1; D is unresolved. V was trimmed by 1 base and J by 4 bases, leaving 17 bases between them. Germline V gives CDR1 MGHRA, CDR2 YSYEKL. The CDR3 totals 17 residues. CDR3 in DNA: TGCGCCAGCAGCCAAGTTGTCGGACGTAGCCTGTACAATGAGCAGTTCTTC. Its translation: CASSQVVGRSLYNEQFF.

The chain employs TRBV13 and TRBJ2-2, with TRBD1 identical over 7 bases. Per the germline V gene, CDR1 is PRHDT and CDR2 is FYEKMQ (reference sequence). The V gene end was trimmed by 6 bases and the J gene end by 4 bases; junction bases not matched to a gene: 8. The CDR3 runs to 15 residues. The DNA of the CDR3 is TGTGCCAGCAGTCCAGACAGGGTTGGCACCGGGGAGCTGTTTTTT. It yields the protein CASSPDRVGTGELFF.

This clonotype was detected a few times. V is TRBV27 and J is TRBJ2-3, with 11 bases identical to TRBD2. CDR1 and CDR2 from the germline V gene are MNHEY and SMNVEV (reference sequence). The J segment lost 5 bases and the V segment lost 6 bases, leaving 10 bases of the junction unmatched. This CDR3 contains 16 residues. This CDR3 reads CASRYSLAGEGDTQYF. The CDR3 DNA reads TGTGCCAGCAGATACTCACTAGCGGGGGAGGGAGATACGCAGTATTTT.

The rearrangement uses TRBV6-5 and TRBJ2-1; D may be TRBD1 or TRBD2 (5 bases each). Germline V gene lookup returns CDR1 MNHEY and CDR2 SVGAGI. The CDR3 contains 13 residues. The germline V and J ends were trimmed by 10 bases and 7 bases, with 17 bases remaining between them. For the CDR3, the DNA is TGTGCCAACACTATCGGGACGGGAAATGAGCAGTTCTTC. The encoded protein is CANTIGTGNEQFF.

A few counts support this clonotype. This rearrangement joins TRBV19 to TRBJ1-2, with unresolved D. CDR1 and CDR2 from the germline V gene are LNHDA and SQIVND (reference sequence). This CDR3 is built from 12 residues. Trimming pared 7 bases from V and 5 bases from J, leaving 11 bases between. CDR3 in DNA: TGTGCCAGTACCGGTGAAGGGTATGGCTACACCTTC. It is translated as CASTGEGYGYTF.

The sample holds one count of this clonotype. A much larger clonotype is one base distant, so this may be a read error. V usage is TRBV18 and J usage is TRBJ1-5; a possible D gene is TRBD1 (6 bases). The CDR3 is made up of 15 amino acids. CDR1 and CDR2 from the germline V gene are KGHSH and LQKENI. The CDR3 loop reads CVSSPSGQTYQPQHF. CDR3 in DNA: TGTGTCAGCTCACCATCAGGACAGACTTATCAGCCCCAGCATTTT.

This clonotype occurred a few times. V is TRBV2 and J is TRBJ2-7, with TRBD2 identical over 14 bases. The junction had 13 bases not matched to a gene; V was cut back by 9 bases and J by 3 bases. Germline CDR1 and CDR2: SNHLY and FYNNEI. The CDR3 consists of 17 residues. The CDR3 nucleotides are TGTGCCAGAGGGACTAGCGGGGGCTTCGGGGGATTCTACGAGCAGTACTTC. Amino acids: CARGTSGGFGGFYEQYF.

The chain joins TRBV6-2 or TRBV6-3 to TRBJ1-5, with a tentative D call TRBD1 (5 bases). There are 13 residues in the CDR3. Germline CDR1 and CDR2: MNHEY and SVGEGT. V lost 6 bases, J lost 4 bases, and 10 bases lay in between. The CDR3 nucleotides are TGTGCCAGCAGACCCGGGGGGAATCAGCCCCAGCATTTT. Its translation is CASRPGGNQPQHF.

This clonotype was detected ten times or more. The V gene is TRBV19, the J gene TRBJ2-2; D is unclear. The CDR3 covers 15 residues. CDR1 LNHDA and CDR2 SQIVND come from the germline V gene (reference sequence). V lost 8 bases and J lost 3, with 16 bases in between. The CDR3 DNA follows: TGTGCCAGTTCCTCGGGCGACACCTACACCGGGGAGCTGTTTTTT. Its protein is CASSSGDTYTGELFF.

The chain uses TRBV6-6 and TRBJ1-5, with D unresolved. V lost 1 base, J lost 0 bases, and 10 bases lay in between. Germline V CDR1 and CDR2: MNHNY, SVGAGI (reference sequence). This CDR3 region has 16 residues. The CDR3 sequence: CASSYFRDNSNQPQHF. CDR3 bases: TGTGCCAGCAGTTACTTTAGAGATAATAGCAATCAGCCCCAGCATTTT.

This clonotype has a count of ten or more. The V gene is TRBV12-3 or TRBV12-4, the J gene TRBJ2-2; possibly TRBD1 for D (6 bases). This CDR3 has 15 amino acids. V shed 6 bases and J shed 4 bases, with 15 bases lying between them. The CDR3 reads CASRPAGVPTGELFF. The CDR3 DNA is TGTGCCAGCAGGCCGGCAGGGGTGCCCACCGGGGAGCTGTTTTTT.

This clonotype has more than one count but fewer than ten. The gene calls are TRBV7-8 and TRBJ2-5; 7 positions match TRBD2. The germline CDR1 and CDR2 sequences are SGHVS and FQNEAQ. This CDR3 has 15 amino acids. The junction had 10 bases not matched to a gene; V was cut back by 5 bases and J by 4 bases. DNA of the CDR3: TGTGCCAGCAGCCCTATCGGTAGCGGGCGAGAGACCCAGTACTTC. Amino acid sequence: CASSPIGSGRETQYF.

There are many counts of this clonotype. V and J are TRBV15 and TRBJ1-2; 7 bases are a match to TRBD1. The CDR3 spans 14 residues. The V gene end was trimmed by 3 bases and the J gene end by 5 bases; junction bases not matched to a gene: 6. The V gene's germline CDR1 is LNHNV and CDR2 YYDKDF (reference sequence). CDR3 coding DNA: TGTGCCACCAGCAGTCGGACAGGCTCTTATGGCTACACCTTC. Protein sequence: CATSSRTGSYGYTF.

This sequence joins TRBV28 and TRBJ2-7, with D perhaps matching TRBD2 (7 bases). Germline V gene data show CDR1 as MDHEN and CDR2 as SYDVKM. The CDR3 runs to 16 residues. Trimming took 7 bases from V and 0 from J, leaving 19 bases between them. The CDR3 protein is CASTSVRGRTSYEQYV. The CDR3 bases are TGTGCCAGCACCAGTGTGCGGGGGCGGACCTCCTACGAGCAGTACGTC.

This chain joins TRBV28 and TRBJ1-6, with 7 bases fitting TRBD1. The V and J ends lost 3 bases and 10 bases, in that order; junction bases with no gene match: 15. There are 17 residues in the CDR3. CDR1 MDHEN and CDR2 SYDVKM come from the germline V gene. CDR3 bases: TGTGCCAGCAGTTTCAAACAGGGGCTGAGGAGGTTATCACCCCTCCACTTT. It translates to CASSFKQGLRRLSPLHF.

This chain uses TRBV6-2 or TRBV6-3 with TRBJ2-2; perhaps TRBD1 as D (5 bases). Trimming left V 4 bases short and J 3 bases short, with 12 bases between. Looked up from germline, CDR1 is MNHEY and CDR2 is SVGEGT. The length of the CDR3 is 15 residues. The CDR3 DNA reads as TGTGCCAGCAGTTCGGACACCCGAGACACCGGGGAGCTGTTTTTT. It encodes CASSSDTRDTGELFF.

The V call is TRBV6-2 or TRBV6-3, the J call TRBJ2-3; possible D gene TRBD2, 6 bases. Germline CDR1 reads MNHEY; CDR2 reads SVGEGT. The CDR3 consists of 14 residues. V lost 3 bases to trimming and J lost 3 bases, with 10 bases between them. The CDR3 region has the DNA TGTGCCAGCAGTTATCCAGGGAGGACAGATACGCAGTATTTT. This sequence encodes CASSYPGRTDTQYF.